The 2 T cell receptor beta chains below all came from one sample that was sequenced in a study of blood T cell repertoires in COVID-19. The repertoire was sequenced with immunoSEQ multiplex PCR; TCRdb's copy has only in-frame clones and lacks some. Here the sample spans a few hundred thousand clones, around 85% being singletons. Source material: peripheral blood. The receptor set was obtained from a man aged 60 to 75 with acute or convalescent COVID-19.

The chain recombines TRBV19 with TRBJ2-1; 9 bases are a match to TRBD1. J was trimmed by 1 base and V by 5 bases; bases with no gene match: 6. The CDR3 runs to 16 residues. Germline lookup yields CDR1 LNHDA and CDR2 SQIVND (reference sequence). The CDR3 loop reads CASSGGTGWSYNEQFF. In DNA, the CDR3 is TGTGCCAGTAGTGGCGGGACAGGGTGGTCCTACAATGAGCAGTTCTTC. Supplemented by reference TRBV19 and TRBJ2-1, the full variable domain reads DGGITQSPKYLFRKEGQNVTLSCEQNLNHDAMYWYRQDPGQGLRLIYYSQIVNDFQKGDIAEGYSVSREKKESFPLTVTSAQKNPTAFYLCASSGGTGWSYNEQFFGPGTRLTVL.

This chain connects TRBV3-1 (or the pseudogene TRBV3-2) to TRBJ1-1, with a weak D call TRBD1 (6 bases). The germline V gene encodes CDR1 LGHDT and CDR2 YNNKEL (reference sequence). Trimming removed 3 bases at V and 0 bases at J, with 11 bases between. There are 15 residues in the CDR3. In DNA, the CDR3 is TGTGCCAGCAGCCAGCAGGGGTTGATGAACACTGAAGCTTTCTTT. Translation gives CASSQQGLMNTEAFF.